This T cell receptor (beta chain) was identified in a study of blood T cell repertoires in COVID-19. Study-wide context: Collection of acute and convalescent COVID-19 samples took place in the United States, Italy and Spain. In each case, the material was cDNA or gDNA derived from T cells, B-cell-depleted T cells, or PBMCs.

Profiled with immunoSEQ multiplex PCR; TCRdb holds only in-frame clones, not every one. There are 240,000 or so clones in the sample; roughly 80% occur only once, and less than 4% lies in the top ten. A few counts support this clone. Trimming shortened V by 0 bases and J by 6 bases, and 18 bases separated the two germline ends. The CDR3 runs to 16 residues. Germline V gene lookup returns CDR1 LGHNA and CDR2 YSLEER. The chain links TRBV4-3 to TRBJ2-7, with D perhaps TRBD1 (5 bases). Sequenced material: peripheral blood. This receptor was obtained from a young woman with acute or convalescent COVID-19. The CDR3 sequence: CASSQETPGSGSEQYF. The CDR3 bases are TGCGCCAGCAGCCAAGAAACGCCAGGGTCTGGAAGCGAGCAGTACTTC.